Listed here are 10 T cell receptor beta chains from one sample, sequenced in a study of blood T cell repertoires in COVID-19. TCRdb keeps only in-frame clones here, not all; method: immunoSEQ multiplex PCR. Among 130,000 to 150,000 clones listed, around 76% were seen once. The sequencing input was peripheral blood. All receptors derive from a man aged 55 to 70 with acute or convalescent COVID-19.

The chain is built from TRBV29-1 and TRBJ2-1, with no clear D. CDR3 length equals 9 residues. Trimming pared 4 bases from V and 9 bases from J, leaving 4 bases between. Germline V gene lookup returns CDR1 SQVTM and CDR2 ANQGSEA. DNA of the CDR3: TGCAGCGTTGGGGCTGAGCAGTTCTTC. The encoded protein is CSVGAEQFF.

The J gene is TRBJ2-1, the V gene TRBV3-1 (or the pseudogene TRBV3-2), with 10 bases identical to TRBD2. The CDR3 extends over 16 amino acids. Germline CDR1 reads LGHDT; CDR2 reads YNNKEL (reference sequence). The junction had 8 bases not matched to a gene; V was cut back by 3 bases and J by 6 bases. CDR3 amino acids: CASSHSGLAARNEQFF. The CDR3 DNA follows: TGTGCCAGCAGCCATTCCGGACTAGCGGCTCGCAATGAGCAGTTCTTC.

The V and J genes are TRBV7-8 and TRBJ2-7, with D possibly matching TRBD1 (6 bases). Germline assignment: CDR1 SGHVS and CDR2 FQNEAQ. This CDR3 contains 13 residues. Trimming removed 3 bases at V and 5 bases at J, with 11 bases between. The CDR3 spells CASSFRGWNEQYF. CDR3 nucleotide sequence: TGTGCCAGCAGCTTCAGGGGCTGGAACGAGCAGTACTTC.

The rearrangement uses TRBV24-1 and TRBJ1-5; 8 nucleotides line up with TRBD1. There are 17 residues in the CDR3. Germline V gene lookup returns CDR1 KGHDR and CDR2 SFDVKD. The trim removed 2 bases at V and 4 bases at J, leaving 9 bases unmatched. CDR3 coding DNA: TGTGCCACCAGTGATTATTCTGGACAGGGTTGGAATCAGCCCCAGCATTTT. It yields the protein CATSDYSGQGWNQPQHF.

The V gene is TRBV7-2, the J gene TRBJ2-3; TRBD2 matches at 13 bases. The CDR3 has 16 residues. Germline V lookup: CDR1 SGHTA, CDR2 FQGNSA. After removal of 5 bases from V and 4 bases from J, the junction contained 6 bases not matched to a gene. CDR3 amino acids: CASSPRLAGGSDTQYF. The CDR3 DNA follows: TGTGCCAGCAGCCCGAGACTAGCGGGAGGATCAGATACGCAGTATTTT.

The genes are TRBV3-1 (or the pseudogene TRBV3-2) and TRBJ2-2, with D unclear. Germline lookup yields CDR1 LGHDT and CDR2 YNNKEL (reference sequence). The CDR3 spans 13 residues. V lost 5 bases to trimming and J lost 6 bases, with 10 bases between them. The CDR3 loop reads CASSKTTSGELFF. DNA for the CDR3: TGTGCCAGCAGCAAAACAACGTCCGGGGAGCTGTTTTTT.

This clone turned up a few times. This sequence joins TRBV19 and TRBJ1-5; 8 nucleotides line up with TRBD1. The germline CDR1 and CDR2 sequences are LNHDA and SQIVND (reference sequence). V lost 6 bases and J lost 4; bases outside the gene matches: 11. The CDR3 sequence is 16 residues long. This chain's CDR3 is CASSNRTGKGNQPQHF. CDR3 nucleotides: TGTGCCAGTAGCAATAGGACAGGGAAGGGTAATCAGCCCCAGCATTTT.

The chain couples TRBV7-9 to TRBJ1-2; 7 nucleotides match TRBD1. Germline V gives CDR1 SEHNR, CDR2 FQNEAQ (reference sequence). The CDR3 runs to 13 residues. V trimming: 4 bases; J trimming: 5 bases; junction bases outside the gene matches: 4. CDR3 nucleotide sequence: TGTGCCAGCAGCTCTGGACAGGTTTATGGCTACACCTTC. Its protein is CASSSGQVYGYTF.

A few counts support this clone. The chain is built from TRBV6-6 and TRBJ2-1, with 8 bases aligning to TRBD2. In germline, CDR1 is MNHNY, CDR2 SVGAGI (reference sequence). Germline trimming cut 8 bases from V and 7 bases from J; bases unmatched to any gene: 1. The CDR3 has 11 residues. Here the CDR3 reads CASREGNEQFF. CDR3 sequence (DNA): TGTGCCAGCCGGGAGGGTAATGAGCAGTTCTTC.

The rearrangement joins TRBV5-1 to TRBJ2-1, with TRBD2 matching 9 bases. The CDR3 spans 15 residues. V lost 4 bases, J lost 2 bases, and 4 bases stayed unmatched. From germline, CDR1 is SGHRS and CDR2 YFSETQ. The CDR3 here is CASSPLAGAYNEQFF. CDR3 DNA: TGCGCCAGCAGCCCCTTAGCGGGGGCCTACAATGAGCAGTTCTTC.